Shown below are 26 T cell receptor beta chains from a single sample sequenced in a study of cytomegalovirus exposure and HLA in healthy donors. This PCR relied on a set of 60 Vbeta primers and 13 Jbeta primers. Sequencing used immunoSEQ multiplex PCR; TCRdb keeps in-frame clones, though not all of them. The data show under 200,000 clones, with about four fifths seen just once and 8.5% held by the top ten. Input material: PBMCs. The receptors come from a male donor in good health and CMV-seropositive.

The V call is TRBV14, the J call TRBJ2-3; tentative D call: TRBD2 (6 bases). This CDR3 has 15 residues. V was cut by 5 bases and J by 2 bases, with 14 bases left in between. The V gene's germline CDR1 is SGHDN and CDR2 FVKESK. The CDR3 DNA reads as TGTGCCAGCAGCGAAATGTGGGGGGACACAGATACGCAGTATTTT. It translates to CASSEMWGDTDTQYF.

The rearrangement links TRBV2 to TRBJ1-1; TRBD1 might be the D (6 bases). Germline V gene sequence: CDR1 SNHLY, CDR2 FYNNEI. The CDR3 length is 14 residues. The ends were cut back, 6 bases at V and 0 bases at J, with 11 bases in the middle. The CDR3 reads CASSPGAMNTEAFF. The CDR3 bases are TGTGCCAGCAGCCCAGGGGCCATGAACACTGAAGCTTTCTTT.

The rearrangement uses TRBV9 and TRBJ2-1, with 8 bases aligning to TRBD1. The CDR3 is 16 residues long. V lost 0 bases and J lost 8; bases outside the gene matches: 10. The V gene's germline CDR1 is SGDLS and CDR2 YYNGEE. CDR3 sequence reads: CASSVEAGRGLDEQFF. CDR3 sequence (DNA): TGTGCCAGCAGCGTAGAGGCGGGCAGGGGGCTAGATGAGCAGTTCTTC.

This clone was seen only a few times. The chain combines TRBV19 with TRBJ2-1; 12 bases agree with TRBD2. Germline assignment: CDR1 LNHDA and CDR2 SQIVND (reference sequence). The CDR3 loop spans 15 amino acids. Trimming cost V 9 bases and J 4 bases; bases outside gene matches: 7. The CDR3 here is CASAGTSGLYNEQFF. In DNA, the CDR3 is TGTGCCAGCGCTGGGACTAGCGGGTTGTACAATGAGCAGTTCTTC. The full variable domain, with the rest looked up from reference TRBV19 and TRBJ2-1, is DGGITQSPKYLFRKEGQNVTLSCEQNLNHDAMYWYRQDPGQGLRLIYYSQIVNDFQKGDIAEGYSVSREKKESFPLTVTSAQKNPTAFYLCASAGTSGLYNEQFFGPGTRLTVL.

This clone was recorded a few times. The rearrangement joins TRBV4-3 to TRBJ1-3; D gene uncertain. Germline V lookup: CDR1 LGHNA, CDR2 YSLEER. This CDR3 is built from 16 residues. The V and J ends lost 1 base and 0 bases respectively, with 10 bases between them. In DNA, the CDR3 is TGCGCCAGCAGCCAAGTGGTGCGGGGCTCTGGAAACACCATATATTTT. Its translation is CASSQVVRGSGNTIYF.

The chain couples TRBV7-9 to TRBJ2-5, with TRBD2 identical over 9 bases. The CDR3 covers 15 residues. Germline V lookup: CDR1 SEHNR, CDR2 FQNEAQ (reference sequence). V gave up 5 bases and J gave up 2 bases; unmatched junction bases: 6. CDR3 in amino acids: CASSTLAGIQETQYF. The CDR3 coding sequence is TGTGCCAGCAGCACCCTAGCGGGGATTCAAGAGACCCAGTACTTC.

The chain is built from TRBV10-1 and TRBJ2-7; 7 bases match TRBD1. Germline V CDR1 and CDR2: WNHNN, SYGVQD (reference sequence). The CDR3 is 13 residues long. Losses at the gene ends were 3 bases for V and 7 bases for J; bases not matched to a gene: 6. The CDR3 bases are TGCGCCAGCAGTGATAAGGGGGCGAAGGAGCAGTACTTC. Residues: CASSDKGAKEQYF.

The CDR3 sequence is CASSLGYRGRCYTF. In DNA, the CDR3 is TGTGCCAGCAGTTTGGGCTACAGGGGGCGCTGCTACACCTTC. The V and J genes are TRBV28 and TRBJ1-2, with 9 bases that match TRBD1. Germline CDR1 reads MDHEN; CDR2 reads SYDVKM. V shed 3 bases, J shed 9 bases, and the junction held 8 bases outside the gene matches. CDR3 length equals 14 residues.

The chain couples TRBV6-1 to TRBJ1-5; D is possibly TRBD1 (5 bases). From germline, CDR1 is MNHNS and CDR2 SASEGT. V lost 1 base, J lost 2 bases, and 12 bases lay in between. The CDR3 is made up of 16 amino acids. The CDR3 is CASSEGWGGGNQPQHF. The DNA of the CDR3 is TGTGCCAGCAGTGAAGGGTGGGGCGGTGGCAATCAGCCCCAGCATTTT.

V and J are TRBV19 and TRBJ2-6, with 9 nucleotides matching TRBD1. The CDR3 has 15 residues. In germline, CDR1 is LNHDA, CDR2 SQIVND (reference sequence). The V gene end was trimmed by 7 bases and the J gene end by 3 bases; junction bases not matched to a gene: 4. CDR3 amino acids: CASTQGAFGANVLTF. The CDR3 coding sequence is TGTGCCAGTACACAGGGGGCGTTTGGGGCCAACGTCCTGACTTTC. Full variable domain (rest looked up from reference TRBV19 and TRBJ2-6): DGGITQSPKYLFRKEGQNVTLSCEQNLNHDAMYWYRQDPGQGLRLIYYSQIVNDFQKGDIAEGYSVSREKKESFPLTVTSAQKNPTAFYLCASTQGAFGANVLTFGAGSRLTVL.

The rearrangement links TRBV5-3 to TRBJ2-5, with D possibly TRBD2 on 6 matching bases. TRBV5-3 is reported as an ORF; its role is uncertain. The CDR3 consists of 14 residues. V lost 0 bases to trimming and J lost 5 bases, with 11 bases between them. The CDR3 spells CARSLVAGWETQYF. In DNA form, the CDR3 reads TGTGCCAGAAGCTTGGTGGCGGGATGGGAGACCCAGTACTTC.

The CDR3 DNA is TGCGCCAGCAGCTTGGGAGTTAGCGGGGACAATGAGCAGTTCTTC. Translating it yields CASSLGVSGDNEQFF. The V and J genes are TRBV5-1 and TRBJ2-1, with 8 bases matching TRBD2. The CDR3 loop spans 15 amino acids. Losses at the gene ends were 0 bases for V and 5 bases for J; bases not matched to a gene: 4. Per germline, CDR1 SGHRS and CDR2 YFSETQ.

The genes are TRBV7-9 and TRBJ1-1; D uncertain. Germline lookup yields CDR1 SEHNR and CDR2 FQNEAQ (reference sequence). This CDR3 has 13 residues. The V end lost 1 base, the J end lost 5 bases, and 8 bases lay between the germline ends. The DNA for the CDR3 is TGTGCCAGCAGCTTAGATTTCAGGACTGAAGCTTTCTTT. It translates to CASSLDFRTEAFF.

The chain recombines TRBV7-8 with TRBJ1-4, with D uncertain. Germline CDR1 reads SGHVS; CDR2 reads FQNEAQ. CDR3 length: 15 amino acids. Trimming pared 5 bases from V and 0 bases from J, leaving 10 bases between. The CDR3: CASSVEYSTNEKLFF. The CDR3 DNA reads TGTGCCAGCAGCGTAGAATATTCAACTAATGAAAAACTGTTTTTT.

The chain employs TRBV7-2 and TRBJ2-1; TRBD1 aligns across 7 bases. The germline V gene has CDR1 SGHTA and CDR2 FQGNSA. CDR3 length: 16 residues. V gave up 4 bases and J gave up 3 bases; unmatched junction bases: 9. This CDR3 is CASSSTTGQNYNEQFF. The CDR3 DNA is TGTGCCAGCAGCTCGACTACGGGACAGAACTACAATGAGCAGTTCTTC.

The rearrangement links TRBV7-2 to TRBJ1-3; 7 bases are a match to TRBD1. V gave up 5 bases and J gave up 2 bases; unmatched junction bases: 3. The CDR3 contains 14 residues. Germline CDR1 SGHTA, CDR2 FQGNSA. CDR3 bases: TGTGCCAGCAGCGTAACAGGGGCTGGAAACACCATATATTTT. Amino acid sequence: CASSVTGAGNTIYF.

The chain is built from TRBV11-2 and TRBJ1-4; a possible D gene is TRBD1 (5 bases). Germline V gene data show CDR1 as SGHAT and CDR2 as FQNNGV. Trimming removed 5 bases at V and 4 bases at J, with 14 bases between. The CDR3 extends over 15 amino acids. The CDR3, as DNA: TGTGCCAGCAGCCTTCGGCCGGGGGTTAATGAAAAACTGTTTTTT. It translates to CASSLRPGVNEKLFF.

This CDR3 reads CASRTGTNTGELFF. CDR3 bases: TGTGCCAGCAGGACAGGGACGAACACCGGGGAGCTGTTTTTT. The rearrangement links TRBV5-5 to TRBJ2-2, with 7 bases identical to TRBD1. Germline V gene sequence: CDR1 SGHKS, CDR2 YYEKEE (reference sequence). CDR3 length: 14 residues. V was clipped by 5 bases and J by 0 bases; unmatched bases: 1.

The V and J genes are TRBV11-2 and TRBJ2-1; 7 positions match TRBD2. Germline CDR1 and CDR2: SGHAT and FQNNGV. Losses at the gene ends were 7 bases for V and 6 bases for J; bases not matched to a gene: 12. The CDR3 extends over 15 amino acids. The DNA of the CDR3 is TGTGCCAGCACCCTCGGGGGGAGTGCTATCAATGAGCAGTTCTTC. Its translation is CASTLGGSAINEQFF.

This clone was seen only once. CDR3 DNA: TGTGCCTCCTCGGGACAGAGGGTCCACGAGCAGTACTTC. Its protein is CASSGQRVHEQYF. The chain links TRBV30 to TRBJ2-5, with TRBD1 matching 7 bases. The DNA end lines up better with TRBJ2-7; the J call may be wrong. CDR1 is GTSNPN and CDR2 is SVGIG in the germline V gene (reference sequence). This CDR3 spans 13 amino acids.

The chain recombines TRBV9 with TRBJ2-5; D unclear. The end of the DNA is better explained by TRBJ2-7, so the J call may be wrong. From germline, CDR1 is SGDLS and CDR2 YYNGEE. The CDR3 spans 14 residues. The CDR3 loop reads CASSVGASSYEQYF. Written as DNA, the CDR3 is TGTGCCAGCAGCGTAGGGGCTAGCTCCTACGAGCAGTACTTC.

This clone was counted once. DNA of the CDR3: TGTGCCAGCAGTCCCCAGGGGGCCACTGAAGCTTTCTTT. It is translated as CASSPQGATEAFF. The chain joins TRBV28 to TRBJ1-1; 8 bases line up with TRBD1. The CDR3 loop spans 13 amino acids. Per the germline V gene, CDR1 is MDHEN and CDR2 is SYDVKM. Trimming took 5 bases from V and 4 from J; bases not matched to a gene: 3.

The chain employs TRBV9 and TRBJ2-1, with D tentatively TRBD1 (6 bases). V lost 3 bases and J lost 2, with 27 bases in between. Germline loops: CDR1 SGDLS, CDR2 YYNGEE. This CDR3 is 20 amino acids long. The CDR3 bases are TGTGCCAGCAGCGCCTCGTCCGGGACAATGTGGGTTGGCACCTACAATGAGCAGTTCTTC. Translating gives CASSASSGTMWVGTYNEQFF. Based on the CDR3 plus reference TRBV9 and TRBJ2-1, the full variable domain is DSGVTQTPKHLITATGQRVTLRCSPRSGDLSVYWYQQSLDQGLQFLIQYYNGEERAKGNILERFSAQQFPDLHSELNLSSLELGDSALYFCASSASSGTMWVGTYNEQFFGPGTRLTVL.

The V gene is TRBV27, the J gene TRBJ2-1, with 7 nucleotides matching TRBD1. V lost 5 bases and J lost 8; bases outside the gene matches: 12. The CDR3 totals 15 residues. The germline V gene has CDR1 MNHEY and CDR2 SMNVEV (reference sequence). The CDR3, as DNA: TGTGCCAGCAGTCGGGAACAGGGGCTGTTACATGAGCAGTTCTTC. Encoded protein: CASSREQGLLHEQFF.

The rearrangement links TRBV13 to TRBJ1-1; D remains unclear. This CDR3 is 15 amino acids long. The germline V gene has CDR1 PRHDT and CDR2 FYEKMQ (reference sequence). V was cut by 3 bases and J by 1 base, with 12 bases left in between. The CDR3 region is CASSLGGVGNTEAFF. In DNA, the CDR3 is TGTGCCAGCAGCTTGGGTGGAGTAGGGAACACTGAAGCTTTCTTT.

CDR3 loop: CAWSVPRTGDAFF. CDR3 coding DNA: TGTGCCTGGAGTGTACCGAGGACAGGGGACGCTTTCTTT. The chain employs TRBV30 and TRBJ1-1, with TRBD1 matching 9 bases. The V gene end was trimmed by 0 bases and the J gene end by 11 bases; junction bases not matched to a gene: 7. In germline, CDR1 is GTSNPN, CDR2 SVGIG (reference sequence). This CDR3 is 13 amino acids long.